Sequencing of this T cell receptor (beta chain) was carried out in a study of cytomegalovirus exposure and HLA in healthy donors. On the study more broadly: Early release data held 75 million to 100 million unique TCRs from HLA-typed donors.

Study findings and constraints: Common viral pathogens (according to a later analysis) appeared linked to several of the most significant clusters. The CMV antigen specificity of a few CMV-associated chains was confirmed through in vitro analysis.

Comments on this clone: The antigen is unknown.

PCR primers comprised 60 Vbeta and 13 Jbeta primers. As handled by the study authors: A later analysis counted some 87 million unique TCR beta chains, some 10 million shared. Using immunoSEQ multiplex PCR, the repertoire was profiled, and TCRdb retains in-frame clones only, with some absent. D and trimming were read from the DNA, whereas the V and J calls and clone size are those reported in that table. The data contain some 150,000 clones, around 82% of them singletons. V shed 5 bases and J 3 bases; nucleotides not matched to a gene: 1. The CDR3 is 13 amino acids. Sequenced: PBMCs. The V call is TRBV5-3, the J call TRBJ1-4, with TRBD1 identical over 7 bases. TRBV5-3 is marked as an open reading frame, function uncertain. The sequence was obtained from a man between 18 and 35 years old in good health and CMV-seropositive. In DNA form, the CDR3 reads TGTGCCAGAAGAGGGACAGCTAATGAAAAACTGTTTTTT. Translating it yields CARRGTANEKLFF.